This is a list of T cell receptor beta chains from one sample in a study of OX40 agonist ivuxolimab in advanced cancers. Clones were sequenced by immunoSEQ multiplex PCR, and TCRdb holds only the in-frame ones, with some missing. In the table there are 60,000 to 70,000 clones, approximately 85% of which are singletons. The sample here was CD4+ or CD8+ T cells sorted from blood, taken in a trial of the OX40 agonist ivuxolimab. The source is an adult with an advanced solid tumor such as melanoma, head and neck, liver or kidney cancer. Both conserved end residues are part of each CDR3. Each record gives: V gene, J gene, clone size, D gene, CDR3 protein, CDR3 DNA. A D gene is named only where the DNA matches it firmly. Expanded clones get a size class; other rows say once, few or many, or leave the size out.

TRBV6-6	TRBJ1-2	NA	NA	CASSPEGGRAGYTF	TGTGCCAGCAGTCCCGAGGGGGGCAGGGCGGGCTACACCTTC
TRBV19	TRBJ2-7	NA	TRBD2	CASSRLAGPYEQYF	TGTGCCAGTAGTAGACTAGCGGGCCCCTACGAGCAGTACTTC
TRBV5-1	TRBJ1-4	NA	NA	CASSLGQSGEKLFF	TGCGCCAGCAGCTTGGGACAGAGCGGTGAAAAACTGTTTTTT
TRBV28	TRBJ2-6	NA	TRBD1	CASSLGTGAPSGANVLTF	TGTGCCAGCAGTTTGGGGACAGGGGCCCCCTCTGGGGCCAACGTCCTGACTTTC
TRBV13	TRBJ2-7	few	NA	CASSQGSSSYEQYF	TGTGCCAGCAGCCAGGGAAGCTCCTCCTACGAGCAGTACTTC
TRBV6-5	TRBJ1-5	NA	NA	CASSPRNRDQPQHF	TGTGCCAGCAGTCCACGTAACAGGGATCAGCCCCAGCATTTT
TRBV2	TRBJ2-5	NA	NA	CASTPRLTFETQYF	TGTGCCAGCACCCCCCGGTTGACTTTCGAGACCCAGTACTTC
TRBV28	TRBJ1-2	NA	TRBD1	CASRPGQGALGYTF	TGTGCCAGCAGACCCGGACAGGGGGCGCTTGGCTACACCTTC
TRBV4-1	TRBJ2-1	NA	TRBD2	CASSLGLAGYNEQFF	TGCGCCAGCAGCCTCGGACTAGCGGGTTACAATGAGCAGTTCTTC
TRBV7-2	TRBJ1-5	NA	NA	CASSSEYSNQPQHF	TGTGCCAGCAGCTCCGAATATAGCAATCAGCCCCAGCATTTT
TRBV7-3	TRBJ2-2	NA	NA	CASSPLNTGELFF	TGTGCCAGCAGCCCCCTAAACACCGGGGAGCTGTTTTTT
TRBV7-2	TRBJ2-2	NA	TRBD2	CASRRLAGVNTGELFF	TGTGCCAGCAGACGACTAGCGGGAGTCAACACCGGGGAGCTGTTTTTT
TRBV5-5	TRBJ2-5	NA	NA	CASKRPGAGETQYF	TGTGCCAGCAAACGGCCCGGGGCTGGGGAGACCCAGTACTTC
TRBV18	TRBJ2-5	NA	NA	CASSPLGRGYQETQYF	TGTGCCAGCTCACCACTTGGCAGGGGTTACCAAGAGACCCAGTACTTC
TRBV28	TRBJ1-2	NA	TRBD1	CATYPGQGHGYTF	TGTGCCACCTACCCCGGACAGGGCCATGGCTACACCTTC
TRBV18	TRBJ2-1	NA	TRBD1	CASSPTKTGGSYNEQFF	TGTGCCAGCTCACCAACAAAGACAGGGGGATCCTACAATGAGCAGTTCTTC
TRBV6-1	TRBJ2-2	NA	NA	CATTRPKFETGELFF	TGTGCCACTACCAGACCCAAATTTGAGACCGGGGAGCTGTTTTTT
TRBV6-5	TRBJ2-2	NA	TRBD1	CASRRDRFTGELFF	TGTGCCAGCAGACGGGACAGATTCACCGGGGAGCTGTTTTTT
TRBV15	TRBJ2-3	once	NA	CATTSTLERWVPFTDTQYF	TGTGCCACCACTTCCACCCTCGAAAGGTGGGTGCCTTTCACAGATACGCAGTATTTT
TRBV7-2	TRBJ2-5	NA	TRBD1	CASSSPGGLHQETQYF	TGTGCCAGCAGCTCCCCAGGGGGCCTTCACCAAGAGACCCAGTACTTC
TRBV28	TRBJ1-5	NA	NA	CASRPHGGSGNQPQHF	TGTGCCAGCAGGCCTCACGGGGGGAGCGGCAATCAGCCCCAGCATTTT
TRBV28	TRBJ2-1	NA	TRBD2	CASSWVVAGVYEQFF	TGTGCCAGCAGTTGGGTGGTAGCGGGAGTCTATGAGCAGTTCTTC
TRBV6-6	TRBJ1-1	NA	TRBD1	CASSYDREPAFF	TGTGCCAGCAGTTACGACAGGGAGCCAGCTTTCTTT
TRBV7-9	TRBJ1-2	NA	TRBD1	CASSLATGEAGYTF	TGTGCCAGCAGCTTAGCAACAGGGGAAGCTGGCTACACCTTC
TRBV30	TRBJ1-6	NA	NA	CAWSGGLSSNSPLHF	TGTGCCTGGAGTGGGGGCCTCTCCTCTAATTCACCTCTCCACTTT
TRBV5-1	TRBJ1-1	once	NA	CASSRRGTNTEAFF	TGCGCCAGCAGCCGGAGGGGAACGAACACTGAAGCTTTCTTT
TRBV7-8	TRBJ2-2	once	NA	CASSFGPSLTGELFF	TGTGCCAGCAGCTTCGGACCTAGCCTCACCGGGGAGCTGTTTTTT
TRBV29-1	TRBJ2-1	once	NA	CSASTEIYNEQFF	TGCAGCGCCTCGACAGAGATTTACAATGAGCAGTTCTTC
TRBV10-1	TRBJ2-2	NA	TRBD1	CASSDGRGRNTGELFF	TGCGCCAGCAGTGATGGTAGGGGGCGAAACACCGGGGAGCTGTTTTTT
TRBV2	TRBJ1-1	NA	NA	CASSERLNTEAFF	TGTGCCAGCAGTGAACGGTTGAACACTGAAGCTTTCTTT
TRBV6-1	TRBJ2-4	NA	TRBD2	CASRLAGERGHIQYF	TGTGCCAGCAGACTAGCGGGGGAACGAGGGCACATTCAGTACTTC
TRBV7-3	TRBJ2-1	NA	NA	CASSLLGGRYNEQFF	TGTGCCAGCAGCTTACTCGGGGGAAGGTACAATGAGCAGTTCTTC
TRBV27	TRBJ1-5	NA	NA	CASSFWARELSGRNQPQHF	TGTGCCAGCAGTTTTTGGGCCAGGGAGCTTTCCGGCCGCAATCAGCCCCAGCATTTT
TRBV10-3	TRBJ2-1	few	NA	CAISALQGPHNEQFF	TGTGCCATCAGTGCGTTACAGGGTCCGCACAATGAGCAGTTCTTC
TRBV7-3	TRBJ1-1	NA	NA	CASSDGDTEAFF	TGTGCCAGCAGCGATGGGGACACTGAAGCTTTCTTT
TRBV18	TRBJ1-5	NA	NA	CASSPAQVVAQPQHF	TGTGCCAGCTCACCGGCCCAGGTCGTCGCTCAGCCCCAGCATTTT
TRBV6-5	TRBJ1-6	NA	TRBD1	CASSYSGQGANSPLHF	TGTGCCAGCAGTTACTCGGGACAGGGGGCCAATTCACCCCTCCACTTT
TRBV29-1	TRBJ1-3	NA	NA	CSVEHRSGAIYF	TGCAGCGTTGAGCACAGGTCAGGTGCCATATATTTT
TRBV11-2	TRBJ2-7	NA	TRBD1	CASSTRQGATGYEQYF	TGTGCCAGCAGCACCCGACAGGGGGCAACGGGGTACGAGCAGTACTTC
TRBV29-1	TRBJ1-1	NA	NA	CSVDMGGQFMNTEAFF	TGCAGCGTTGATATGGGAGGACAGTTTATGAACACTGAAGCTTTCTTT
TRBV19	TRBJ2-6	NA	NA	CASKGSIGANVLTF	TGTGCCAGTAAAGGGTCTATTGGGGCCAACGTCCTGACTTTC
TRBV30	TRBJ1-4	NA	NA	CAWSYTTTNEKLFF	TGTGCCTGGAGCTACACCACAACTAATGAAAAACTGTTTTTT
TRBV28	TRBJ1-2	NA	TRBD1	CATALSTGEARHGYTF	TGTGCCACCGCCCTGTCGACAGGGGAAGCTCGGCATGGCTACACCTTC
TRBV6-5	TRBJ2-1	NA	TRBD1	CASSYSRQGAREQFF	TGTGCCAGCAGTTACTCGAGACAGGGGGCACGGGAGCAGTTCTTC
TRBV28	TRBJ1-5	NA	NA	CASTGSVVWNQPQHF	TGTGCCAGCACCGGGTCCGTGGTTTGGAATCAGCCCCAGCATTTT
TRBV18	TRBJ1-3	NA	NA	CASSPQRGVPLSSGNTIYF	TGTGCCAGCTCACCTCAACGGGGGGTTCCACTCAGCTCTGGAAACACCATATATTTT
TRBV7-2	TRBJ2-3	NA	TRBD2	CASSLLGLAGATDTQYF	TGTGCCAGCAGCTTATTGGGGCTAGCGGGAGCCACAGATACGCAGTATTTT
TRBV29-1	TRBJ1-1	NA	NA	CSVGPAVGAFF	TGCAGCGTTGGGCCGGCCGTAGGAGCTTTCTTT
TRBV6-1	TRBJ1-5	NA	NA	CASSEAWGGLGGWPQHF	TGTGCCAGCAGTGAAGCGTGGGGGGGGCTGGGCGGATGGCCCCAGCATTTT
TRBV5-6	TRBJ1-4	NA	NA	CASSLGTVEKLFF	TGTGCCAGCAGCTTGGGGACAGTTGAAAAACTGTTTTTT
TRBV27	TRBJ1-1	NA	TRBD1	CASSDRGSAFF	TGTGCCAGCAGTGACAGGGGTTCAGCTTTCTTT
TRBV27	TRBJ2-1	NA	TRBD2	CASSTFGRARLNNEQFF	TGTGCCAGCAGCACCTTCGGGAGGGCCCGGCTAAACAATGAGCAGTTCTTC
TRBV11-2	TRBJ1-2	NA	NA	CASSSRSGWNYGYTF	TGTGCCAGCAGCTCCAGATCAGGTTGGAACTATGGCTACACCTTC
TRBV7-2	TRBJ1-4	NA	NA	CASSLGGGADEKLFF	TGTGCCAGCAGCTTAGGTGGGGGGGCGGATGAAAAACTGTTTTTT